These T cell receptor beta chains were read from a single sample in a study of neurological immune-mediated disorders. TCRdb independently ran MiXCR on the 5' RACE reads; one entry per CDR3 protein. The sample contains some 57,000 distinct CDR3 sequences, around 4.8% of which appear only once. The sequencing input was PBMCs. These TCRs come from a woman in her forties or fifties with multiple sclerosis. The CDR3 runs from the conserved cysteine through the conserved F or W. The D gene is left open where the match is weak. Clone sizes are shown as once, few, many or a size class.

J,V,size,D,DNA,CDR3
TRBJ1-5,TRBV5-6,many,.,TGTGCCAGCAGCTTGATACCAAACAGGAATCAGCCCCAGCATTTT,CASSLIPNRNQPQHF
TRBJ2-2,TRBV6-2/TRBV6-3,many,.,TGTGCCAGCAGTCAGGGGATCCGGGAGCTGTTTTTT,CASSQGIRELFF
TRBJ2-1,TRBV4-3,many,TRBD2,TGCGCCAGCAGCCAAGACGGCGGGGGGGGCCCGGAGCAGTTCTTC,CASSQDGGGGPEQFF
TRBJ2-7,TRBV20-1,many,.,TGCAGTGCCCGAGGGTATGAGCAGTACTTC,CSARGYEQYF
TRBJ2-2,TRBV28,many,TRBD2,TGTGCCAGCAGTAGAAGCGGGGGGGGGCACGGGGAGCTGTTTTTT,CASSRSGGGHGELFF
TRBJ1-2,TRBV4-3,many,.,TGCGCCAGCAGCCAAGAGTGGGCCGACTATGGCTACACCTTC,CASSQEWADYGYTF
TRBJ2-5,TRBV20-1,many,.,TGCAGTGCTAGCGGGGGCAGTGGTAGGGAGACCCAGTACTTC,CSASGGSGRETQYF
TRBJ1-5,TRBV5-1,many,TRBD1,TGCGCCAGCAGCTTGGTTCCAGGGGGTGATCAGCCCCAGCATTTT,CASSLVPGGDQPQHF
TRBJ2-5,TRBV20-1,many,.,TGCAGTGCTAGAGATCCCCTGGCAGCCCAAGAGACCCAGTACTTC,CSARDPLAAQETQYF
TRBJ2-2,TRBV6-6,many,.,TGTGCCAGCAGCCCCCGCACCGGGGAGCTGTTTTTT,CASSPRTGELFF
TRBJ1-3,TRBV28,many,.,TGTGCCTGCGGAGGAGGCCTCTCTGGAAACACCATATATTTT,CACGGGLSGNTIYF
TRBJ2-1,TRBV27,many,.,TGTGCCAGCTGCTCAGACACCCACAATGAGCAGTTCTTC,CASCSDTHNEQFF
TRBJ2-3,TRBV5-1,many,TRBD1,TGCGCCAGCAGCTACTCAGGGGGTGATACAGATACGCAGTATTTT,CASSYSGGDTDTQYF
TRBJ1-2,TRBV20-1,many,TRBD1,TGCAGTGCTGGGAGCCGGGACAGTAGTTACTATGGCTACACCTTC,CSAGSRDSSYYGYTF
TRBJ2-6,TRBV6-2/TRBV6-3,medium-sized,.,TGTGCCAGCAGTTACGAAGGGGCTGGGGCCAACGTCCTGACTTTC,CASSYEGAGANVLTF
TRBJ1-2,TRBV7-2,many,.,TGTGCCAGCAGCTTAAGGAGGGATCTGCATGGCTACACCTTC,CASSLRRDLHGYTF
TRBJ1-1,TRBV5-1,many,.,TGCGCCAGCAAGCCGGGAGAGAACACTGAAGCTTTCTTT,CASKPGENTEAFF
TRBJ2-3,TRBV18,many,.,TGTGCCAGCGCCGACTCCCCTAGCGCAGATACGCAGTATTTT,CASADSPSADTQYF
TRBJ1-1,TRBV2,many,.,TGTGCCAGCAGTCAGCGTTTGACTGACACTGAAGCTTTCTTT,CASSQRLTDTEAFF
TRBJ1-1,TRBV5-1,many,TRBD1,TGCGCCAGTAAGCAGGGGGGAAAGGTTGAAGCTTTCTTT,CASKQGGKVEAFF
TRBJ2-2,TRBV6-5,many,.,TGTGCCAGCTGGGGGCAAAGGTTTCTGAAGACCGGGGAGCTGTTTTTT,CASWGQRFLKTGELFF
TRBJ1-2,TRBV6-6,many,.,TGTGCCAGCAGTCTAGGGGGGGGCTATGGCTACACCTTC,CASSLGGGYGYTF
TRBJ2-5,TRBV2,many,TRBD2,TGTGCCAGCAGGAAGAGAACTAGCGGGGGACAAGAGACCCAGTACTTC,CASRKRTSGGQETQYF
TRBJ2-6,TRBV20-1,many,.,TGCAGTGCAAGACGCGGCTCTGGGGCCAACGTCCTGACTTTC,CSARRGSGANVLTF
TRBJ2-7,TRBV27,many,TRBD1,TGTGCCAGCAGTCGGGACAGGGATAAAGAGCAGTACTTC,CASSRDRDKEQYF
TRBJ1-4,TRBV6-6,many,TRBD1,TGTGCCAGCAGTTATTGGGACAGGAAGGGGGGGGGAAAACTGTTTTTT,CASSYWDRKGGGKLFF
TRBJ2-3,TRBV7-6,many,.,TGTGCCAGCAGCTTAGTGACCCTGGGGGATACGCAGTATTTT,CASSLVTLGDTQYF
TRBJ1-1,TRBV7-2,many,TRBD1,TGTGCCAGCAGCCTAACACAGGGGTGGACTGAAGCTTTCTTT,CASSLTQGWTEAFF
TRBJ1-4,TRBV4-3,many,TRBD1,TGCGCCAGCAGCCAAGGGGACAGCATTGCAACTAATGAAAAACTGTTTTTT,CASSQGDSIATNEKLFF
TRBJ2-5,TRBV7-8,many,.,TGTGCCAGCAGCTTAGGGGGGCGGCTACAAGAGACCCAGTACTTC,CASSLGGRLQETQYF